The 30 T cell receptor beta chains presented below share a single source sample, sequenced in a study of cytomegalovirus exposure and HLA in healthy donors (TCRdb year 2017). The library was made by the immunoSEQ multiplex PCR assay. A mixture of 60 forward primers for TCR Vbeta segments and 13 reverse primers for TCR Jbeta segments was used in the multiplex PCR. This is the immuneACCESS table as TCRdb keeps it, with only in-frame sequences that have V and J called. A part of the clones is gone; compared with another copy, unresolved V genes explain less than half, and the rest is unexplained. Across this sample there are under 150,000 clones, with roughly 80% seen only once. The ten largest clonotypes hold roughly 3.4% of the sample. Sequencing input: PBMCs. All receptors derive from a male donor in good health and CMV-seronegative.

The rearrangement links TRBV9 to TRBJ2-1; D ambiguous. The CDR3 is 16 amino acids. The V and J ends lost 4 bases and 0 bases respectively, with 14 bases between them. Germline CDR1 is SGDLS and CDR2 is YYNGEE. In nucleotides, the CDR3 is TGTGCCAGCAGCACAGACGGCACCTACTCCTACAATGAGCAGTTCTTC. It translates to CASSTDGTYSYNEQFF.

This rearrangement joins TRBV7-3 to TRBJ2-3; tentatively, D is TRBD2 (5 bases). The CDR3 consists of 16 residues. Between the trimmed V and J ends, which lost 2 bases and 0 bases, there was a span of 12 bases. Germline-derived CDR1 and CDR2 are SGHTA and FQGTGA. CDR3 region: CASSLSVGVSTDTQYF. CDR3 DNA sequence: TGTGCCAGCAGCTTATCGGTGGGAGTTAGCACAGATACGCAGTATTTT. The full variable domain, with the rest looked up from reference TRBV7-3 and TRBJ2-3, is GAGVSQTPSNKVTEKGKYVELRCDPISGHTALYWYRQSLGQGPEFLIYFQGTGAADDSGLPNDRFFAVRPEGSVSTLKIQRTERGDSAVYLCASSLSVGVSTDTQYFGPGTRLTVL.

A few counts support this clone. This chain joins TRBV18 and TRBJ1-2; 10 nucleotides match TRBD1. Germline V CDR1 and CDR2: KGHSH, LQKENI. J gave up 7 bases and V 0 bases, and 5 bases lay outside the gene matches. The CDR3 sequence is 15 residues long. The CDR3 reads CASSPPGTGESGYTF. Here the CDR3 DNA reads TGTGCCAGCTCACCACCCGGGACAGGGGAAAGTGGCTACACCTTC.

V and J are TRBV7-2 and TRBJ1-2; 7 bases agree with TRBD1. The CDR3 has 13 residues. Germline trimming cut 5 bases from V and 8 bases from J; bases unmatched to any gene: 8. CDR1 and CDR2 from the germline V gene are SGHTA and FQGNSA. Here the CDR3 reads CASSRDSQVGYTF. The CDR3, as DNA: TGTGCCAGCAGCCGGGACAGCCAAGTGGGCTACACCTTC. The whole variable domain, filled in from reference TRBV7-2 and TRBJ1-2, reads GAGVSQSPSNKVTEKGKDVELRCDPISGHTALYWYRQSLGQGLEFLIYFQGNSAPDKSGLPSDRFSAERTGGSVSTLTIQRTQQEDSAVYLCASSRDSQVGYTFGSGTRLTVV.

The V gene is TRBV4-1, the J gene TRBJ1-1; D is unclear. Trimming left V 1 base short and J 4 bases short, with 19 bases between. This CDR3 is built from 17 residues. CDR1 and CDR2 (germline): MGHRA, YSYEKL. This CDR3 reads CASSQAFGSETSTEAFF. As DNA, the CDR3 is TGCGCCAGCAGCCAAGCTTTCGGGAGTGAAACCTCCACTGAAGCTTTCTTT.

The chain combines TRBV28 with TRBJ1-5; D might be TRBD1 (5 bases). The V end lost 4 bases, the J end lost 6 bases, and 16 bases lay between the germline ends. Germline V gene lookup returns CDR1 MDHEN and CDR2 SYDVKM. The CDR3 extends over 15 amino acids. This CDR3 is CASSSYSGAGQPQHF. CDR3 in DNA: TGTGCCAGCAGTTCATACAGCGGGGCGGGTCAGCCCCAGCATTTT.

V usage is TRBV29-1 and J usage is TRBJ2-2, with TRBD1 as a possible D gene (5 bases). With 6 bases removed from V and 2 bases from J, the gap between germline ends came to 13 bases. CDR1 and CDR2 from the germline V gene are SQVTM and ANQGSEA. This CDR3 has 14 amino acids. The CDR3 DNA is TGCAGCGTGGCCCTAGACAGAAACACCGGGGAGCTGTTTTTT. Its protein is CSVALDRNTGELFF.

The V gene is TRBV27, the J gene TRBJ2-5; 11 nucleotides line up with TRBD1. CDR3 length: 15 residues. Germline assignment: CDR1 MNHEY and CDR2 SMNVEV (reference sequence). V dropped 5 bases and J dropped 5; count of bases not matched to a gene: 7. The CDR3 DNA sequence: TGTGCCAGCAGTCTTGGACAGGGGGCGGTGGAGACCCAGTACTTC. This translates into CASSLGQGAVETQYF.

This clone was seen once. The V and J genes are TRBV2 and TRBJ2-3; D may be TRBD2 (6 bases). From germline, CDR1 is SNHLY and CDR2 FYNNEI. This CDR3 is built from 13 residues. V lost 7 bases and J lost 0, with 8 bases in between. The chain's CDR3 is CASTGASTDTQYF. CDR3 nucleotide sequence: TGTGCCAGCACGGGAGCAAGCACAGATACGCAGTATTTT. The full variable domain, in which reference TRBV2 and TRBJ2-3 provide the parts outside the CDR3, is EPEVTQTPSHQVTQMGQEVILRCVPISNHLYFYWYRQILGQKVEFLVSFYNNEISEKSEIFDDQFSVERPDGSNFTLKIRSTKLEDSAMYFCASTGASTDTQYFGPGTRLTVL.

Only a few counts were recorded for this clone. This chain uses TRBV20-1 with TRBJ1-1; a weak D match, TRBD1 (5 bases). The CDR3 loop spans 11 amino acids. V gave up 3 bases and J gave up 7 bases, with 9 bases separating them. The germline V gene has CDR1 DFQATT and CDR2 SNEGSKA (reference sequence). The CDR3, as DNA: TGCAGTGCTAGCCCGCAGGGTGAAGCTTTCTTT. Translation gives CSASPQGEAFF.

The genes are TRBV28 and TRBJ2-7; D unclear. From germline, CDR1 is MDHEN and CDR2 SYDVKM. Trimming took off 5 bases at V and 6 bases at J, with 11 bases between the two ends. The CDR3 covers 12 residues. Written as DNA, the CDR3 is TGTGCCAGCAGTCCCCTAGTGTCCGAGCAGTACTTC. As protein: CASSPLVSEQYF.

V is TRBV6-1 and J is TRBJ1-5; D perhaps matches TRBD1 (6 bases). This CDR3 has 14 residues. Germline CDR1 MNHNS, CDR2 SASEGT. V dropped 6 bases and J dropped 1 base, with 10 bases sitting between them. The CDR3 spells CASSHRESNQPQHF. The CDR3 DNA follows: TGTGCCAGCAGCCACAGGGAGAGCAATCAGCCCCAGCATTTT.

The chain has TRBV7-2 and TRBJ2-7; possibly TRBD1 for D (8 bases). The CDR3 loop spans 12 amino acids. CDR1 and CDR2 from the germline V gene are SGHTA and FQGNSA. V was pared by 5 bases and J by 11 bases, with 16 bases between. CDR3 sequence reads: CASSTRQGREYF. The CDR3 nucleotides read TGTGCCAGCAGCACCCGACAGGGGAGGGAGTACTTC. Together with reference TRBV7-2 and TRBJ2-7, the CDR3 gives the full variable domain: GAGVSQSPSNKVTEKGKDVELRCDPISGHTALYWYRQSLGQGLEFLIYFQGNSAPDKSGLPSDRFSAERTGGSVSTLTIQRTQQEDSAVYLCASSTRQGREYFGPGTRLTVT.

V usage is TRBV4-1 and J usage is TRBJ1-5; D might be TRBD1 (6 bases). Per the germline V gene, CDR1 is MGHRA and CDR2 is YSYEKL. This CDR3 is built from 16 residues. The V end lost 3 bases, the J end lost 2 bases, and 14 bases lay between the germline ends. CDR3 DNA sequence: TGCGCCAGCAGCCACTCCAGGGGTTCGGGCAATCAGCCCCAGCATTTT. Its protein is CASSHSRGSGNQPQHF.

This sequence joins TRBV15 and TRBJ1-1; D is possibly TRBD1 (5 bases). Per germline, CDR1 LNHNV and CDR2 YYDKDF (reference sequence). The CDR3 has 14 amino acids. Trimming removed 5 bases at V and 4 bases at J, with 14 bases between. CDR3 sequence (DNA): TGTGCCACCAGCGCTCTGGGCAGGGCCACTGAAGCTTTCTTT. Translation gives CATSALGRATEAFF. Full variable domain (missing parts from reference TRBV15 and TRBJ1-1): DAMVIQNPRYQVTQFGKPVTLSCSQTLNHNVMYWYQQKSSQAPKLLFHYYDKDFNNEADTPDNFQSRRPNTSFCFLDIRSPGLGDTAMYLCATSALGRATEAFFGQGTRLTVV.

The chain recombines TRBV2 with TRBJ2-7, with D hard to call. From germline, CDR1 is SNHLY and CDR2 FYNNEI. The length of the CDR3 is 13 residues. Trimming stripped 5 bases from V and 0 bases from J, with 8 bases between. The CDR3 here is CASSPPTSYEQYF. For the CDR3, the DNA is TGTGCCAGCAGTCCCCCTACCTCCTACGAGCAGTACTTC.

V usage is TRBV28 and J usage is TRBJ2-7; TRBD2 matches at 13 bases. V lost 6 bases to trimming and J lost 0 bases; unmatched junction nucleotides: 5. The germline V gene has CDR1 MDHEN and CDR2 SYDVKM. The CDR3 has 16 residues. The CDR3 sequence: CASSRGLAGLSYEQYF. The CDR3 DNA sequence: TGTGCCAGCAGCAGGGGACTAGCGGGACTCTCCTACGAGCAGTACTTC.

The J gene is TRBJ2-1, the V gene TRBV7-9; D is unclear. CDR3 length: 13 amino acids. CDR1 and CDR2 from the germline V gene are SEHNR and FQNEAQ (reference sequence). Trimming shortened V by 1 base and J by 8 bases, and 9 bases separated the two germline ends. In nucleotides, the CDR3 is TGTGCCAGCAGCTTAGATCTTTCAGATGAGCAGTTCTTC. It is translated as CASSLDLSDEQFF.

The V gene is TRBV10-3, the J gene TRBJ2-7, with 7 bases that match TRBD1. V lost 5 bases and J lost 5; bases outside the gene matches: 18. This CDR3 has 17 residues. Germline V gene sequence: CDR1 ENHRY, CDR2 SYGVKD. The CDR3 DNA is TGTGCCATCAGTTCTATCGAGTATCTGACAGGGCCTCACGAGCAGTACTTC. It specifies CAISSIEYLTGPHEQYF.

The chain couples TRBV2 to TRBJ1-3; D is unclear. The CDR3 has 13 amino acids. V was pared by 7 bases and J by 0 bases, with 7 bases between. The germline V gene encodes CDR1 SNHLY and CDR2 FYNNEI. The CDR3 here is CASNTPSGNTIYF. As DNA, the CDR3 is TGTGCCAGCAACACGCCCTCTGGAAACACCATATATTTT.

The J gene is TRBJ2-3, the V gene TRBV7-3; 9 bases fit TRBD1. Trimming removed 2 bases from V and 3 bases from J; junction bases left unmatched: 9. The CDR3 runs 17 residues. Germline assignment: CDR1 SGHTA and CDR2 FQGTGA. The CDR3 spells CASSLGPGTGLTDTQYF. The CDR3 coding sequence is TGTGCCAGCAGCTTAGGCCCCGGGACAGGGTTAACAGATACGCAGTATTTT.

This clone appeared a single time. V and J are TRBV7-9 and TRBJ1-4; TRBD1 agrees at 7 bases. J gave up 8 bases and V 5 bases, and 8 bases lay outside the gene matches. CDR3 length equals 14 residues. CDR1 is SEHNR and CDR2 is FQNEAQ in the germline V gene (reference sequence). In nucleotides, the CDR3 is TGTGCCAGCAGCCCTCGGGACAGATGGGAAAAACTGTTTTTT. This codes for CASSPRDRWEKLFF.

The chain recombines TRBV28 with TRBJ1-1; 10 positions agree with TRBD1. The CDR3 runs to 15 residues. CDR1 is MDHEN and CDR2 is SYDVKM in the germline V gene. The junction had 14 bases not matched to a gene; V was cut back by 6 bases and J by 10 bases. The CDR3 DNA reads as TGTGCCAGCAGCCCCAGTCGGACAGGGGGAAGAGTAGCTTTCTTT. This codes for CASSPSRTGGRVAFF.

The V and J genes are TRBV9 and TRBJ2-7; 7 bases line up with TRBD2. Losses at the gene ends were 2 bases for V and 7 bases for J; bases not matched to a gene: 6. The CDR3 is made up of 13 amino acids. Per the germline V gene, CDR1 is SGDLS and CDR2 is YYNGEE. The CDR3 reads CASSVGLVGEQYF. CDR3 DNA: TGTGCCAGCAGCGTCGGACTAGTGGGGGAGCAGTACTTC.

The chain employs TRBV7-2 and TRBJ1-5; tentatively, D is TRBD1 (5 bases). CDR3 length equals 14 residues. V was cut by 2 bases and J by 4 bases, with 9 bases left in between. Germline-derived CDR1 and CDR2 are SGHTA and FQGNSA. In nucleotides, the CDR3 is TGTGCCAGCAGCTTACCCAGGGAAAATCAGCCCCAGCATTTT. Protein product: CASSLPRENQPQHF. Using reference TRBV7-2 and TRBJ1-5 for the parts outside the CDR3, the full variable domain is GAGVSQSPSNKVTEKGKDVELRCDPISGHTALYWYRQSLGQGLEFLIYFQGNSAPDKSGLPSDRFSAERTGGSVSTLTIQRTQQEDSAVYLCASSLPRENQPQHFGDGTRLSIL.

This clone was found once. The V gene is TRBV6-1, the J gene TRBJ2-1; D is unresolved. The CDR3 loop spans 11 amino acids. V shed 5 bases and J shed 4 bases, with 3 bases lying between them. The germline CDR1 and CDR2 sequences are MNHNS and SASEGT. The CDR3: CASSTYNEQFF. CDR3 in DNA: TGTGCCAGCAGTACTTACAATGAGCAGTTCTTC.

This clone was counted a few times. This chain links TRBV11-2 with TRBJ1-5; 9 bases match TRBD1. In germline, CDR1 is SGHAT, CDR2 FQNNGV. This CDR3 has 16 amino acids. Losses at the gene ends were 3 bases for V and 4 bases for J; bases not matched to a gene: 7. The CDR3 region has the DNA TGTGCCAGCAGCTTGGGACAGGGAAGTAGGAATCAGCCCCAGCATTTT. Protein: CASSLGQGSRNQPQHF.

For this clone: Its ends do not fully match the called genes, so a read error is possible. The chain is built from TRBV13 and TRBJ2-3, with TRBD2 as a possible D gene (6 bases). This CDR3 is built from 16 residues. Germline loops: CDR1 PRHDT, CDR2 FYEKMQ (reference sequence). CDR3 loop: CASSLGGRGITDTQYF. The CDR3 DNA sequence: TGTGCCAGCAGCCTAGGTGGGCGGGGCATCACAGATACGCAGTATTTT.

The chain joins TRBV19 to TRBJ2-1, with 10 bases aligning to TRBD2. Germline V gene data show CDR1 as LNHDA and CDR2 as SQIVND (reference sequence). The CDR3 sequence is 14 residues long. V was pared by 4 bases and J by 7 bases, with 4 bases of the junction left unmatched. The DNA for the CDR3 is TGTGCCAGTAGTAGTGGACTAGCGGCGAATGAGCAGTTCTTC. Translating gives CASSSGLAANEQFF.

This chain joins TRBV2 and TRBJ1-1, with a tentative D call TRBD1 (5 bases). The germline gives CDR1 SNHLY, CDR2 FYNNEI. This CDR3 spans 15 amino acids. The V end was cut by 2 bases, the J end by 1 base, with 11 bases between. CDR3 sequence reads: CASSEQWQGNTEAFF. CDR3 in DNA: TGTGCCAGCAGTGAACAATGGCAGGGGAACACTGAAGCTTTCTTT.